The rows below give T cell receptor beta chains drawn from one sample of a study of shared clonotypes between healthy human individuals. Data came from immunoSEQ multiplex PCR; TCRdb stores just in-frame clones and leaves some out. The sample has around 1,900,000 clones, around 93% seen once. The specimen was naive CD8+ T cells from PBMCs. The receptors shown here come from a man aged 18 to 35 in good health. Some clones in this sample may be carry-over from other donors' samples. Each CDR3 is given with its conserved first and last residue. Each record gives: J gene, clone size, D gene, CDR3 length, V gene, CDR3 DNA, CDR3 protein. D genes are given only for firm matches. Some rows have no size entry. The others give once, few or many, or a class for an expanded clone.

TRBJ2-7	.	.	11	TRBV7-9	TGTGCCAGCGGCTTCAGAGACGAGCAGTACTTC	CASGFRDEQYF
TRBJ1-5	.	.	14	TRBV9	TGTGCCAGCAGCGGGGCAGGGATCAATCAGCCCCAGCATTTT	CASSGAGINQPQHF
TRBJ2-7	once	TRBD1	14	TRBV27	TGTGCCAGCAGTTCCGGGACAGGTATCTACGAGCAGTACTTC	CASSSGTGIYEQYF
TRBJ2-7	.	TRBD1	16	TRBV4-1	TGCGCCAGCAGCCTCGCCGGGACAGGGGTTTCCTACGAGCAGTACTTC	CASSLAGTGVSYEQYF
TRBJ2-2	.	TRBD2	15	TRBV6-4	TGTGCCAGCAGTCGACTAGCGGGAGTCATCGGGGAGCTGTTTTTT	CASSRLAGVIGELFF
TRBJ2-7	.	.	16	TRBV19	TGTGCCAGTAGTATAGGGGGGGCTCTATTCTCCTACGAGCAGTACTTC	CASSIGGALFSYEQYF
TRBJ2-7	once	.	14	TRBV9	TGTGCCAGCAGCGTAGGGGACAATCTCTACGAGCAGTACTTC	CASSVGDNLYEQYF
TRBJ1-1	.	TRBD1	15	TRBV27	TGTGCCAGCAGTTTATCTAACAGGGGGGACACTGAAGCTTTCTTT	CASSLSNRGDTEAFF
TRBJ1-1	few	.	13	TRBV30	TGTGCCTGGAGGGTAGGGGGGAACACTGAAGCTTTCTTT	CAWRVGGNTEAFF
TRBJ2-1	once	TRBD2	15	TRBV18	TGTGCCAGCTCACCACAGGCGGGAGGCTACAATGAGCAGTTCTTC	CASSPQAGGYNEQFF
TRBJ2-5	.	TRBD1	14	TRBV28	TGTGCCAGCAGTCCAGGGGGCGAGTGGGAGACCCAGTACTTC	CASSPGGEWETQYF
TRBJ1-2	.	.	14	TRBV28	TGTGCCAGCAGGCGGTCGGGGGGCGCATCCGGCTACACCTTC	CASRRSGGASGYTF
TRBJ1-4	.	.	15	TRBV27	TGTGCCAGCAGTTTATTGCGGGAGATGGGGGAAAAACTGTTTTTT	CASSLLREMGEKLFF
TRBJ2-3	.	.	12	TRBV12-5	TGTGCTAGTGGTAGCAGCACAGATACGCAGTATTTT	CASGSSTDTQYF
TRBJ2-7	.	.	15	TRBV30	TGTGCCTGGAGTGGAAGTAGGGGGGCACCCAACGAGCAGTACTTC	CAWSGSRGAPNEQYF
TRBJ2-7	.	TRBD1	15	TRBV10-3	TGTGCCATCAGTGGGCGGGGACAGGGGGAAGTCGAGCAGTACTTC	CAISGRGQGEVEQYF
TRBJ2-7	.	.	15	TRBV27	TGTGCCAGCAGTCAGACGGACCTGAGCTCCTACGAGCAGTACTTC	CASSQTDLSSYEQYF
TRBJ1-2	.	.	17	TRBV30	TGTGCCTGGAGTGTAACCCACCGGGGGGCGAATCGTGGTGGCTACACCTTC	CAWSVTHRGANRGGYTF
TRBJ2-1	.	TRBD2	16	TRBV27	TGTGCCAGCAGTTTTTCCGCGGGAGACTCCTACAATGAGCAGTTCTTC	CASSFSAGDSYNEQFF
TRBJ2-4	.	.	15	TRBV9	TGTGCCAGCAGCGGAGGCAGGGATCCCAAAAACATTCAGTACTTC	CASSGGRDPKNIQYF
TRBJ2-1	.	.	13	TRBV9	TGTGCCAGCAGCGTAGAGGTGTACAATGAGCAGTTCTTC	CASSVEVYNEQFF
TRBJ2-7	.	.	16	TRBV27	TGTGCCAGCAGTTTAAATCGGCCAGGGAGTGTGAACGAGCAGTACTTC	CASSLNRPGSVNEQYF
TRBJ1-3	.	.	17	TRBV5-1	TGCGCCAGCAGCCCCGGACGGGGGGACTACTCTGGAAACACCATATATTTT	CASSPGRGDYSGNTIYF
TRBJ2-1	.	TRBD1	15	TRBV7-9	TGTGCCAGCAGCTTACCGGACAGGGCCTACAATGAGCAGTTCTTC	CASSLPDRAYNEQFF
TRBJ2-3	.	TRBD2	16	TRBV19	TGTGCCAGTAGTATAATAGCGGGAGGAAGCACAGATACGCAGTATTTT	CASSIIAGGSTDTQYF
TRBJ2-1	.	.	16	TRBV4-1	TGCGCCAGCAGCTCACTAGGACCAGTGGCGAACAATGAGCAGTTCTTC	CASSSLGPVANNEQFF
TRBJ2-5	.	.	16	TRBV7-3	TGTGCCAGCAGCCCTGGGGTGGGGGCAAATGGGGAGACCCAGTACTTC	CASSPGVGANGETQYF
TRBJ2-2	.	TRBD2	17	TRBV28	TGTGCCAGCAGGAGACTAGCGGGTCAAAGGGACACCGGGGAGCTGTTTTTT	CASRRLAGQRDTGELFF
TRBJ2-6	.	.	13	TRBV7-3	TGTGCCAGCAGCAGCTCTGGGGCCAACGTCCTGACTTTC	CASSSSGANVLTF
TRBJ2-3	.	TRBD1	16	TRBV4-3	TGCGCCAGCAGCCCCCGGGACAGGGGGCTCGAAGATACGCAGTATTTT	CASSPRDRGLEDTQYF
TRBJ2-3	.	TRBD2	16	TRBV9	TGTGCCAGCAGCGTAGTTGGGGGAGGGCCCACAGATACGCAGTATTTT	CASSVVGGGPTDTQYF
TRBJ2-2	.	TRBD1	19	TRBV11-1	TGTGCCAGCAGCTACGAGAGGACAGGGGGCGCGTCGGACACCGGGGAGCTGTTTTTT	CASSYERTGGASDTGELFF
TRBJ2-7	.	TRBD1	14	TRBV5-1	TGCGCCAGCAGCCTGGACAGGGGGCTCAACGAGCAGTACTTC	CASSLDRGLNEQYF
TRBJ2-1	.	TRBD2	12	TRBV6-5	TGTGCCAGCAGCCCTAGCGGGGGTGAGCAGTTCTTC	CASSPSGGEQFF
TRBJ2-7	.	TRBD2	15	TRBV7-2	TGTGCCAGCAGCTTGCTAGCGGGGAGCGAATACGAGCAGTACTTC	CASSLLAGSEYEQYF
TRBJ2-7	.	TRBD1	14	TRBV27	TGTGCCAGCAGTGACAGGGGGCTCGAGACCGAGCAGTACTTC	CASSDRGLETEQYF
TRBJ2-2	.	TRBD1	13	TRBV27	TGTGCCAGCAGTTTTAGGGGGCCCGGGGAGCTGTTTTTT	CASSFRGPGELFF
TRBJ1-1	.	.	15	TRBV15	TGTGCCACCAGCAGAGCTCACAGGTTGAACACTGAAGCTTTCTTT	CATSRAHRLNTEAFF
TRBJ2-5	.	TRBD2	16	TRBV19	TGTGCCAGTAGTATTACTCTAGCGGGAGGGCCAGAGACCCAGTACTTC	CASSITLAGGPETQYF
TRBJ1-4	.	.	13	TRBV27	TGTGCCAGCAGAACAGGGTTCCGGGAAAAACTGTTTTTT	CASRTGFREKLFF
TRBJ2-1	.	.	14	TRBV25-1	TGTGCCAGCAGTGGCCCCGACAGCTACAATGAGCAGTTCTTC	CASSGPDSYNEQFF
TRBJ1-5	.	.	15	TRBV9	TGTGCCAGCAGCGTTTCAGGTATCCCGAATCAGCCCCAGCATTTT	CASSVSGIPNQPQHF
TRBJ1-2	.	.	12	TRBV29-1	TGCAGCGCCGCCGGGACGAATCAAGGCTACACCTTC	CSAAGTNQGYTF
TRBJ2-2	.	.	16	TRBV7-9	TGTGCCAGCAGCTTGCTGGGACACACGAACGCCGGGGAGCTGTTTTTT	CASSLLGHTNAGELFF
TRBJ2-1	.	.	14	TRBV6-5	TGTGCCAGCAGCCAGCGAACCGGCCCCAATGAGCAGTTCTTC	CASSQRTGPNEQFF
TRBJ1-2	.	TRBD1	15	TRBV5-1	TGCGCCAGCAGCCCCGACAGGGGAGAGCACTATGGCTACACCTTC	CASSPDRGEHYGYTF
TRBJ2-3	.	TRBD1	15	TRBV27	TGTGCCAGCAGTCTCAGGACAGGACGCACAGATACGCAGTATTTT	CASSLRTGRTDTQYF